Each of the 24 T cell receptor beta chains below was sequenced from the same sample in a study of blood T cells in healthy people across ages. It was with a sample-barcoded 5' primer and a J-beta primer mix that a second PCR of about 6 to 12 cycles was run. Each CDR3 protein gets one entry after TCRdb re-called the 5' RACE reads with MiXCR. Found here are some 920,000 distinct CDR3 sequences, just over 50% of them singletons; the top ten hold about 21%. Sequencing input: blood. The receptors here all came from a woman in her fifties or sixties in good health.

The chain uses TRBV6-1 and TRBJ2-2; the D gene could be TRBD1 or TRBD2 (5 bases each). This CDR3 region has 14 residues. Deletions cut 7 bases from V and 1 base from J, with 10 bases between. Per germline, CDR1 MNHNS and CDR2 SASEGT. CDR3 loop: CASKGSRNTGELFF. For the CDR3, the DNA is TGTGCCAGCAAGGGGAGCCGGAACACCGGGGAGCTGTTTTTT.

J is TRBJ2-3 and V is TRBV29-1; 10 bases map to TRBD1. Germline V gives CDR1 SQVTM, CDR2 ANQGSEA. The CDR3 sequence is 15 residues long. V was pared by 7 bases and J by 3 bases, with 10 bases of the junction left unmatched. The DNA of the CDR3 is TGCAGCGGGGGACAGGGGATAGCGTCGACAGATACGCAGTATTTT. As protein: CSGGQGIASTDTQYF.

For this clonotype: The junction departs from germline at one end; a sequencing error may be responsible. The chain recombines TRBV7-2 with TRBJ2-1; TRBD2 matches 11 bases. Germline CDR1 reads SGHTA; CDR2 reads FQGNSA. The CDR3 has 17 amino acids. The CDR3 region has the DNA TGCGCCAGCAGCGCCCAGCCCCTAGCGGGGGGTAGCGATGAGCAGTTCTTC. This gives the protein CASSAQPLAGGSDEQFF.

The rearrangement uses TRBV7-2 and TRBJ2-5; D is uncertain. The ends were cut back, 5 bases at V and 3 bases at J, with 10 bases in the middle. Germline values: CDR1 SGHTA, CDR2 FQGNSA. This CDR3 spans 13 amino acids. The CDR3 DNA reads as TGTGCCAGCAGCACTAAACGGAAAGAGACCCAGTACTTC. Protein sequence: CASSTKRKETQYF.

The chain recombines TRBV28 with TRBJ1-2, with D maybe TRBD1 (5 bases). V lost 3 bases and J lost 8, with 7 bases in between. The CDR3 is 11 amino acids. CDR1 and CDR2 from the germline V gene are MDHEN and SYDVKM. In DNA form, the CDR3 reads TGTGCCAGCAGTTTGGGGCGAGGCTACACCTTC. This sequence encodes CASSLGRGYTF.

The chain carries TRBV4-3 and TRBJ2-3; perhaps D is TRBD1 or TRBD2 (5 bases each). Germline CDR1 reads LGHNA; CDR2 reads YSLEER. The CDR3 sequence is 14 residues long. The V gene lost 0 bases and the J gene lost 6 bases, with 10 bases spanning the gap. The DNA for the CDR3 is TGCGCCAGCAGCCAAGATGGGGACCGGGATACGCAGTATTTT. The encoded protein is CASSQDGDRDTQYF.

This chain uses TRBV2 with TRBJ2-7, with 9 bases fitting TRBD2. There are 15 residues in the CDR3. V was pared by 6 bases and J by 1 base, with 7 bases of the junction left unmatched. Per the germline V gene, CDR1 is SNHLY and CDR2 is FYNNEI. The CDR3: CASSKKAGGSYEQYF. In nucleotides, the CDR3 is TGTGCCAGCAGCAAGAAAGCGGGAGGTTCCTACGAGCAGTACTTC.

The rearrangement links TRBV18 to TRBJ2-1; D not resolved. Trimming stripped 4 bases from V and 5 bases from J, with 12 bases between. The CDR3 has 14 amino acids. The germline CDR1 and CDR2 sequences are KGHSH and LQKENI. In DNA, the CDR3 is TGTGCCAGCTCACACGCAGGTCGGGACAATGAGCAGTTCTTC. Translating gives CASSHAGRDNEQFF. Using reference TRBV18 and TRBJ2-1 for the parts outside the CDR3, the full variable domain is NAGVMQNPRHLVRRRGQEARLRCSPMKGHSHVYWYRQLPEEGLKFMVYLQKENIIDESGMPKERFSAEFPKEGPSILRIQQVVRGDSAAYFCASSHAGRDNEQFFGPGTRLTVL.

The CDR3 region is CASSAASTGNYGYTF. In DNA, the CDR3 is TGTGCCAGTAGTGCAGCGTCCACAGGGAACTATGGCTACACCTTC. The chain recombines TRBV19 with TRBJ1-2; tentatively, D is TRBD1 (6 bases). This CDR3 has 15 residues. Germline lookup yields CDR1 LNHDA and CDR2 SQIVND (reference sequence). V dropped 5 bases and J dropped 2 bases, with 15 bases sitting between them.

This chain connects TRBV12-3 or TRBV12-4 to TRBJ2-1; 9 bases map to TRBD2. V was pared by 6 bases and J by 4 bases, with 4 bases of the junction left unmatched. The length of the CDR3 is 14 residues. DNA for the CDR3: TGTGCCAGCAGCGGACTAGCGCGATACAATGAGCAGTTCTTC. This translates into CASSGLARYNEQFF.

The chain joins TRBV20-1 to TRBJ2-1; no firm D call. From germline, CDR1 is DFQATT and CDR2 SNEGSKA (reference sequence). This CDR3 has 12 residues. Trimming removed 3 bases at V and 4 bases at J, with 7 bases between. The CDR3 sequence: CSASLRYNEQFF. DNA of the CDR3: TGCAGTGCTAGTCTCCGGTACAATGAGCAGTTCTTC.

The chain links TRBV6-2 or TRBV6-3 to TRBJ2-7; 9 bases line up with TRBD1. Germline-derived CDR1 and CDR2 are MNHEY and SVGEGT. Unmatched junction bases numbered 5, after V lost 1 base and J lost 1 base. The CDR3 loop spans 16 amino acids. Written as DNA, the CDR3 is TGTGCCAGCAGTTACTTACTTGGGACAGGGTCCTACGAGCAGTACTTC. It encodes CASSYLLGTGSYEQYF.

J is TRBJ2-1 and V is TRBV20-1, with 7 positions matching TRBD2. CDR1 is DFQATT, CDR2 SNEGSKA, per germline (reference sequence). This CDR3 comprises 11 residues. CDR3 sequence: CRWLRGNEQFF. CDR3 in DNA: TGCAGGTGGCTGCGGGGGAATGAGCAGTTCTTC.

This clonotype was detected many times. This chain connects TRBV29-1 to TRBJ1-2; unclear D gene. The CDR3 covers 13 residues. Germline assignment: CDR1 SQVTM and CDR2 ANQGSEA. Trimming pared 6 bases from V and 5 bases from J, leaving 16 bases between. The CDR3 DNA follows: TGCAGCGTCGCCCTCCCAGCGGGGTATGGCTACACCTTC. This gives the protein CSVALPAGYGYTF.

The genes are TRBV5-1 and TRBJ1-1; weak D call: TRBD1 (6 bases). The CDR3 sequence is 15 residues long. Per germline, CDR1 SGHRS and CDR2 YFSETQ. Trimming removed 0 bases at V and 5 bases at J, with 14 bases between. The CDR3 sequence: CASSLEARGGTEAFF. The CDR3 DNA reads TGCGCCAGCAGCTTGGAGGCCAGGGGAGGGACTGAAGCTTTCTTT.

This clonotype occurred a few times. The chain links TRBV9 to TRBJ2-1; TRBD2 matches 7 bases. CDR1 SGDLS and CDR2 YYNGEE come from the germline V gene. The CDR3 length is 15 residues. V lost 0 bases to trimming and J lost 3 bases; unmatched junction nucleotides: 3. The CDR3 DNA follows: TGTGCCAGCAGCGTAGCTCTAGCGGTCTACAATGAGCAGTTCTTC. Amino acids: CASSVALAVYNEQFF. Based on the CDR3 plus reference TRBV9 and TRBJ2-1, the full variable domain is DSGVTQTPKHLITATGQRVTLRCSPRSGDLSVYWYQQSLDQGLQFLIQYYNGEERAKGNILERFSAQQFPDLHSELNLSSLELGDSALYFCASSVALAVYNEQFFGPGTRLTVL.

This clonotype has more than one count but fewer than ten. This chain connects TRBV25-1 to TRBJ1-2; TRBD1 agrees at 7 bases. V dropped 2 bases and J dropped 2; count of bases not matched to a gene: 14. The CDR3 is made up of 18 amino acids. In germline, CDR1 is MGHDK, CDR2 SYGVNS. This CDR3 is CASSETHQLTGKNYGYTF. DNA of the CDR3: TGTGCCAGCAGTGAAACTCATCAACTGACAGGGAAGAACTATGGCTACACCTTC.

This clonotype was seen a few times. This chain links TRBV20-1 with TRBJ2-5; D call uncertain. The ends were cut back, 5 bases at V and 1 base at J, with 11 bases in the middle. Germline-derived CDR1 and CDR2 are DFQATT and SNEGSKA (reference sequence). The CDR3 runs to 13 residues. The CDR3 sequence: CSAHTLIQETQYF. The CDR3 coding sequence is TGCAGTGCTCACACCCTTATCCAAGAGACCCAGTACTTC.

V gene TRBV7-3 combines with J gene TRBJ2-2, with 11 bases that match TRBD1. Germline V CDR1 and CDR2: SGHTA, FQGTGA. The V gene end was trimmed by 5 bases and the J gene end by 5 bases; junction bases not matched to a gene: 10. CDR3 length: 17 residues. Here the CDR3 reads CASSPSRTGGGTGELFF. CDR3 nucleotides: TGTGCCAGCAGCCCTTCGAGGACAGGGGGCGGAACCGGGGAGCTGTTTTTT.

This clonotype was seen only once. The chain recombines TRBV29-1 with TRBJ2-3; D might be TRBD1 or TRBD2, each matching 5 bases. CDR1 is SQVTM, CDR2 ANQGSEA, per germline. V was cut by 7 bases and J by 5 bases, with 19 bases left in between. CDR3 length: 14 amino acids. The DNA for the CDR3 is TGCAGCGGTGAGAGCAGCGGTAGGGGAGATACGCAGTATTTT. The encoded protein is CSGESSGRGDTQYF.

V gene TRBV20-1 combines with J gene TRBJ2-7, with 7 bases that match TRBD1. Trimming at V came to 5 bases and at J to 3 bases, leaving 10 bases not matched to a gene. Germline loops: CDR1 DFQATT, CDR2 SNEGSKA (reference sequence). The CDR3 sequence is 14 residues long. The CDR3, as DNA: TGCAGTGCTGGCCGGGACAGCACTCTCTACGAGCAGTACTTC. Translation: CSAGRDSTLYEQYF.

The CDR3 DNA is TGTGCCAGCAGCCAGACAAGCGTCGGGGAGCAGTACTTC. It yields the protein CASSQTSVGEQYF. The J gene is TRBJ2-5, the V gene TRBV3-1; D is possibly TRBD2 (5 bases). Germline V gene lookup returns CDR1 LGHDT and CDR2 YNNKEL (reference sequence). Trimming cost V 3 bases and J 11 bases, with 16 bases left between them. The CDR3 is made up of 13 amino acids.

The J gene is TRBJ2-1, the V gene TRBV9; TRBD2 matches at 12 bases. V was pared by 3 bases and J by 9 bases, with 13 bases of the junction left unmatched. Germline V gene sequence: CDR1 SGDLS, CDR2 YYNGEE. CDR3 length equals 17 residues. CDR3 sequence: CASSAVRLAGDRAEQFF. DNA for the CDR3: TGTGCCAGCAGCGCCGTGAGACTAGCGGGGGATAGGGCTGAGCAGTTCTTC.

This clonotype was observed a single time. This chain connects TRBV6-5 to TRBJ2-7; tentatively, D is TRBD1 or TRBD2 (5 bases each). Germline CDR1 reads MNHEY; CDR2 reads SVGAGI. Trimming took 5 bases from V and 9 from J, leaving 23 bases between them. The CDR3 covers 15 residues. This CDR3 is CASSRTGRKPGGQYF. DNA for the CDR3: TGTGCCAGCAGTCGCACAGGACGCAAGCCAGGAGGGCAGTACTTC.